This entry describes one TCR beta chain. CDR3 length: 13 amino acids. CDR1 is SEHNR and CDR2 is FQNEAQ in the germline V gene (reference sequence). V gave up 10 bases and J gave up 1 base, with 13 bases separating them. The entry originates in a study of blood T cell repertoires in COVID-19. Study as a whole: Both acute and convalescent COVID-19 samples were obtained from the United States, Italy and Spain. T cells, B-cell-depleted T cells, or PBMCs provided the cDNA or gDNA that served as material.

Under the authors' procedure: Reference gene primer amplification gave estimated nucleated cell counts. TCRdb's copy holds only in-frame clones and misses some; the assay was immunoSEQ multiplex PCR. V and J calls and clone size are copied from that table; D and trimming were computed from the DNA. The table shows about 170,000 clones, with about 90% occurring only once. Recovered Cohort 3 donors showed two negative PCRs, clearance, or symptom resolution. V is TRBV7-9 and J is TRBJ1-1; D call uncertain. This TCR derives from a woman aged 50 to 60 who had recovered from COVID-19. Sequencing was carried out using PBMCs or T cells enriched from blood (not recorded which). The CDR3, as DNA: TGTGCCACCAAGAGGGCGGCGAACACTGAAGCTTTCTTT. It translates to CATKRAANTEAFF.